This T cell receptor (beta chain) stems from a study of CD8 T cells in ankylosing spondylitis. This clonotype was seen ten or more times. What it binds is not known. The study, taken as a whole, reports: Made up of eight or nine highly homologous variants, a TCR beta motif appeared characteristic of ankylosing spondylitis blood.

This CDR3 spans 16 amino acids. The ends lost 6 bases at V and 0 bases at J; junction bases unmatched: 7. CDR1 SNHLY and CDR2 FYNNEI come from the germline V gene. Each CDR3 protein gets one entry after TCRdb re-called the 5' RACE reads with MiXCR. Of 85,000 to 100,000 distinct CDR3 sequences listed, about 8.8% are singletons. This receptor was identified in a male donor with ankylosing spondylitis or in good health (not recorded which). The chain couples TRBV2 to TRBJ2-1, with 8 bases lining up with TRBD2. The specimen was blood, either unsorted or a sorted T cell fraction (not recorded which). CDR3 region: CASRGLAGGSYNEQFF. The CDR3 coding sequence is TGTGCCAGCAGGGGACTGGCGGGGGGCTCCTACAATGAGCAGTTCTTC.